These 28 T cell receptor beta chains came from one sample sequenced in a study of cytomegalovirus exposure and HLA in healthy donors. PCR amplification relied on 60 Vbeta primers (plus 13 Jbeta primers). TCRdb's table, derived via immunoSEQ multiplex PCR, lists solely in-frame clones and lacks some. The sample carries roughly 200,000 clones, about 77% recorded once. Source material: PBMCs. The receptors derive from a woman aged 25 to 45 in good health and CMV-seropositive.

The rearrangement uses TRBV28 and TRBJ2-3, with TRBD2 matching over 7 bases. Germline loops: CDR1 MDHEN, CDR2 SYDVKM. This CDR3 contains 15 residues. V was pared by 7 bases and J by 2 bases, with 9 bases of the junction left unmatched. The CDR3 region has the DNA TGTGCCAGCACTCATTGGGCGGGAGCCACAGATACGCAGTATTTT. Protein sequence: CASTHWAGATDTQYF.

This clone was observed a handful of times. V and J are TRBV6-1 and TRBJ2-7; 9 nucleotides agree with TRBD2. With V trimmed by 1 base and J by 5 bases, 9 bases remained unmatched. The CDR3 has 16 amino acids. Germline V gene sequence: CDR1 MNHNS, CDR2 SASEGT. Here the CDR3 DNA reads TGTGCCAGCAGTGAAGATGTAGCGGGGGTGGCAAACGAGCAGTACTTC. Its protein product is CASSEDVAGVANEQYF.

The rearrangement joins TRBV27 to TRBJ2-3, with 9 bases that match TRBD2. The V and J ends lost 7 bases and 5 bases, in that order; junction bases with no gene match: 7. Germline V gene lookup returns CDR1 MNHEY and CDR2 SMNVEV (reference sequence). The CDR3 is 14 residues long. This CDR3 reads CASMREGLGDTQYF. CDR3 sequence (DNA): TGTGCCAGCATGCGGGAGGGCTTGGGAGATACGCAGTATTTT.

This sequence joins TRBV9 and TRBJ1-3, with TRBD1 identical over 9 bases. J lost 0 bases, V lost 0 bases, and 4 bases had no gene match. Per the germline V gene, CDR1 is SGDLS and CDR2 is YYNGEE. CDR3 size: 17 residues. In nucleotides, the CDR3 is TGTGCCAGCAGCGTAGAAGGGACAGGGTACTCTGGAAACACCATATATTTT. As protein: CASSVEGTGYSGNTIYF.

The CDR3: CASSSTTTLHF. CDR3 coding DNA: TGTGCCAGCAGCTCAACTACTACCCTCCACTTT. The chain uses TRBV5-6 and TRBJ1-6; D gene uncertain. The V end lost 3 bases, the J end lost 14 bases, and 9 bases lay between the germline ends. The germline gives CDR1 SGHDT, CDR2 YYEEEE. CDR3 length equals 11 residues.

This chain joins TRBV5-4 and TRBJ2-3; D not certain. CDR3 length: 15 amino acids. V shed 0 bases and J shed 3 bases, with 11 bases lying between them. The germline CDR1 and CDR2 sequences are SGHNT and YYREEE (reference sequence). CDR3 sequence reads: CASSLGGMWTDTQYF. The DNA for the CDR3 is TGTGCCAGCAGCTTGGGAGGCATGTGGACAGATACGCAGTATTTT. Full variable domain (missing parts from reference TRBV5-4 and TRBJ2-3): ETGVTQSPTHLIKTRGQQVTLRCSSQSGHNTVSWYQQALGQGPQFIFQYYREEENGRGNFPPRFSGLQFPNYSSELNVNALELDDSALYLCASSLGGMWTDTQYFGPGTRLTVL.

The CDR3 is CASSSRGGSSYEQYF. The CDR3, as DNA: TGTGCCAGCAGCTCTAGGGGGGGGAGCTCCTACGAGCAGTACTTC. This chain uses TRBV5-4 with TRBJ2-7; tentative D call: TRBD2 (7 bases). The germline CDR1 and CDR2 sequences are SGHNT and YYREEE (reference sequence). CDR3 length: 15 residues. V lost 3 bases and J 0 bases, leaving 13 bases between the germline ends.

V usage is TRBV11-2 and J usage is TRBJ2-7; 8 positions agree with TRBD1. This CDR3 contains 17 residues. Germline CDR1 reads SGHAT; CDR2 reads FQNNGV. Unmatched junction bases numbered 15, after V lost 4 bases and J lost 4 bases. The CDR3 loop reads CASSSPGIGQGGYEQYF. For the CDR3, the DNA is TGTGCCAGCAGCTCGCCCGGTATAGGACAGGGCGGGTACGAGCAGTACTTC.

Here the CDR3 reads CASSLQGAGNTIYF. The DNA of the CDR3 is TGTGCCAGCAGCTTACAGGGCGCCGGAAACACCATATATTTT. The genes are TRBV7-6 and TRBJ1-3, with a tentative D call TRBD1 (5 bases). V lost 2 bases to trimming and J lost 4 bases, with 9 bases between them. This CDR3 spans 14 amino acids. The germline gives CDR1 SGHVS, CDR2 FNYEAQ.

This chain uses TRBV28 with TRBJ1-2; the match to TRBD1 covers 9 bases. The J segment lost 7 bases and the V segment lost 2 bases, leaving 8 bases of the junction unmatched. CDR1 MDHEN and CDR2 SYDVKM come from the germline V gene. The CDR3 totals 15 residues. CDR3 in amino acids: CASSLIQRQGGGYTF. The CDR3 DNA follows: TGTGCCAGCAGTTTAATTCAACGACAGGGGGGTGGCTACACCTTC.

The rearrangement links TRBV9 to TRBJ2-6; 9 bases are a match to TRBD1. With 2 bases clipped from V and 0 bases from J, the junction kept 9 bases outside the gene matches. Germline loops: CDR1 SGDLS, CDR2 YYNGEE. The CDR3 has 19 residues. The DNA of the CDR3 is TGTGCCAGCAGCGTTACGGCCGGGACAGGGTACTCTGGGGCCAACGTCCTGACTTTC. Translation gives CASSVTAGTGYSGANVLTF.

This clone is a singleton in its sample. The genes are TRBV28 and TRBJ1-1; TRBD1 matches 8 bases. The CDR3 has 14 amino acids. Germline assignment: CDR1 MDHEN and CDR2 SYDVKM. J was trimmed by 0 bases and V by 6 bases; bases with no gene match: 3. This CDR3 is CASSPDRVNTEAFF. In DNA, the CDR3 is TGTGCCAGCAGCCCGGACAGGGTGAACACTGAAGCTTTCTTT.

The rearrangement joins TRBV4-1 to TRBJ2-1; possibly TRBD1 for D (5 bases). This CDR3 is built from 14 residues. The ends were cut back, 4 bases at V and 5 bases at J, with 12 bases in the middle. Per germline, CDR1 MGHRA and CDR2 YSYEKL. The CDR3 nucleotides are TGCGCCAGCAGCCCCGTAGGGGCGAACAATGAGCAGTTCTTC. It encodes CASSPVGANNEQFF.

The CDR3 region has the DNA TGCAGCGGTTGCAAGGCTCTTGTTGCGGGAGATCCAGATACGCAGTATTTT. It yields the protein CSGCKALVAGDPDTQYF. The genes are TRBV29-1 and TRBJ2-3, with 7 bases lining up with TRBD2. The germline V gene has CDR1 SQVTM and CDR2 ANQGSEA. V dropped 7 bases and J dropped 4; count of bases not matched to a gene: 20. The CDR3 has 17 residues.

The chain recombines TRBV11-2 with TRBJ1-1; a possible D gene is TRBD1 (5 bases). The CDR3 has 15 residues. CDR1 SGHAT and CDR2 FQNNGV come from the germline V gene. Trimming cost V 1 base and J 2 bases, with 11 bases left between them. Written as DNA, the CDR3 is TGTGCCAGCAGCTTAGCCCAGGGCGGCAACACTGAAGCTTTCTTT. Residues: CASSLAQGGNTEAFF.

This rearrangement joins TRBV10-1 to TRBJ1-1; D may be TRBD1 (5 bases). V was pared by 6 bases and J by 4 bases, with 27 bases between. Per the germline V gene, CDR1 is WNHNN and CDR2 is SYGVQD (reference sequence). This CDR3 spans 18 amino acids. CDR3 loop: CASSRDFSQDPWVTEAFF. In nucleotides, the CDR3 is TGCGCCAGCAGCCGTGACTTTTCACAGGACCCCTGGGTCACTGAAGCTTTCTTT.

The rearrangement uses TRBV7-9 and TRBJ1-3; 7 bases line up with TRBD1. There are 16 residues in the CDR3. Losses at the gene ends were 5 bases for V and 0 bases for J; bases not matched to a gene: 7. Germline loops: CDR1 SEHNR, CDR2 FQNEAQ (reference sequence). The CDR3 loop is CASSPGGQSSGNTIYF. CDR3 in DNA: TGTGCCAGCAGCCCCGGGGGACAGAGCTCTGGAAACACCATATATTTT.

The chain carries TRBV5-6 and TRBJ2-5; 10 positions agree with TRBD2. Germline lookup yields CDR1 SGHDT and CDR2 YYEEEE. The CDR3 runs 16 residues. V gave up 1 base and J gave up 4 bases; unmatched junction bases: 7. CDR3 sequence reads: CASSLLSGGAAETQYF. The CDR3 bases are TGTGCCAGCAGCTTGTTAAGCGGGGGGGCCGCAGAGACCCAGTACTTC. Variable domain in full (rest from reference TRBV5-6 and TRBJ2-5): DAGVTQSPTHLIKTRGQQVTLRCSPKSGHDTVSWYQQALGQGPQFIFQYYEEEERQRGNFPDRFSGHQFPNYSSELNVNALLLGDSALYLCASSLLSGGAAETQYFGPGTRLLVL.

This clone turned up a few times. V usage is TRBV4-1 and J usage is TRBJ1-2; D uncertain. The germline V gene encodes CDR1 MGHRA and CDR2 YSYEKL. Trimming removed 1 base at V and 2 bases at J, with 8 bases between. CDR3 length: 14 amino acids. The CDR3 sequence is CASSQATENYGYTF. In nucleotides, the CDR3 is TGCGCCAGCAGCCAAGCTACAGAGAACTATGGCTACACCTTC.

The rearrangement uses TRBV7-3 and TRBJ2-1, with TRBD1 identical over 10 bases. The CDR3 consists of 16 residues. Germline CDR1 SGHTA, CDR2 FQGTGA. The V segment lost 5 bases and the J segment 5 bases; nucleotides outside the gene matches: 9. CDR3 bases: TGTGCCAGCAGCAAAAGCCGGGACAGGGGCCACAATGAGCAGTTCTTC. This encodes CASSKSRDRGHNEQFF. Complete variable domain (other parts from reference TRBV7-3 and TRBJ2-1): GAGVSQTPSNKVTEKGKYVELRCDPISGHTALYWYRQSLGQGPEFLIYFQGTGAADDSGLPNDRFFAVRPEGSVSTLKIQRTERGDSAVYLCASSKSRDRGHNEQFFGPGTRLTVL.

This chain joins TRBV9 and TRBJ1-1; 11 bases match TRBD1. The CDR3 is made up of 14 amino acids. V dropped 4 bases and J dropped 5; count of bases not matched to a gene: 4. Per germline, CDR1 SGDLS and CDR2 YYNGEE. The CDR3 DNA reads TGTGCCAGCAGCCTAGGGACAGGGGGAACTGAAGCTTTCTTT. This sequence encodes CASSLGTGGTEAFF.

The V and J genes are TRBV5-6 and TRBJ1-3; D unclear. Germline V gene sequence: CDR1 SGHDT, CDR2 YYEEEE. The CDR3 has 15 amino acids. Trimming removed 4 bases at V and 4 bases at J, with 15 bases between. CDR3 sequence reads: CASSARSLTGNTIYF. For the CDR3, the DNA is TGTGCCAGCAGCGCAAGGAGTTTAACAGGAAACACCATATATTTT.

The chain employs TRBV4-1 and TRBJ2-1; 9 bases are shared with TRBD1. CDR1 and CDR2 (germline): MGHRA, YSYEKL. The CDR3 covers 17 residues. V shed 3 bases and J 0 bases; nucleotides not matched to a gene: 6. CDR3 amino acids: CASSHPGQGSSYNEQFF. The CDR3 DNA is TGCGCCAGCAGCCACCCCGGACAGGGGAGCTCCTACAATGAGCAGTTCTTC.

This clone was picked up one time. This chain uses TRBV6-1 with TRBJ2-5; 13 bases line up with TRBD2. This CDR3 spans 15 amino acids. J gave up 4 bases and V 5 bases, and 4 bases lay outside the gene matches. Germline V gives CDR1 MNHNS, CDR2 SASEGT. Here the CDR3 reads CASSTSGRAAETQYF. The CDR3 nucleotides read TGTGCCAGCAGTACTAGCGGGAGGGCCGCAGAGACCCAGTACTTC.

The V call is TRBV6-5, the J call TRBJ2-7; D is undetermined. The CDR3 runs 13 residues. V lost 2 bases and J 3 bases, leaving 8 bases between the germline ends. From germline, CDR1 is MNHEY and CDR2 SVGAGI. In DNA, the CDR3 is TGTGCCAGCAGTTACGTGGCAGGCTACGAGCAGTACTTC. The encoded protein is CASSYVAGYEQYF.

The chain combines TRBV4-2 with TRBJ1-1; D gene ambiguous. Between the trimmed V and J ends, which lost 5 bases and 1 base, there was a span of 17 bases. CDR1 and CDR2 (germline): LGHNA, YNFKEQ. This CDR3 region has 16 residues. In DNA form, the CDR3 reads TGTGCCAGCAGCTCAGTATGGGCAGAAGGGAACACTGAAGCTTTCTTT. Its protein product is CASSSVWAEGNTEAFF.

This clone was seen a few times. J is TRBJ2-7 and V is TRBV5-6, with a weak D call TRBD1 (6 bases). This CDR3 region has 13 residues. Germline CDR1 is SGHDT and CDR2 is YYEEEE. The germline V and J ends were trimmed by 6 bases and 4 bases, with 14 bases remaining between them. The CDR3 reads CASTSTGLYEQYF. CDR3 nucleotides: TGTGCCAGCACCTCTACAGGGCTTTACGAGCAGTACTTC.

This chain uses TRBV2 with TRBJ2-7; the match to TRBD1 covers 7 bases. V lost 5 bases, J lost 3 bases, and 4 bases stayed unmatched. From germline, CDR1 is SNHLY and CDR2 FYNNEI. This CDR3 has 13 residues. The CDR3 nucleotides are TGTGCCAGCAGTAGGGACAGTCTCTACGAGCAGTACTTC. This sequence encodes CASSRDSLYEQYF.